This T cell receptor beta chain was captured by sequencing in a study of Graves' ophthalmopathy and Graves' hyperthyroidism. Study outcomes and limitations: The model predicted progression of ophthalmopathy with a sensitivity of roughly 70%, and its specificity was 72.22%. Built on 13 signatures, a model told ophthalmopathy apart from stable hyperthyroidism with almost 90% sensitivity and 80% to 82% specificity.

This clonotype was counted at least ten times. Its specificity is not known. This CDR3 spans 13 amino acids. Germline V gene data show CDR1 as SGHRS and CDR2 as YFSETQ. V lost 6 bases, J lost 2 bases, and 4 bases stayed unmatched. TCR beta CDR3 regions were amplified from RNA transcripts. HTBI-primed first-round RT-PCR preceded second-round multiplex PCR. MiXCR was run by TCRdb on the multiplex PCR reads, yielding one entry per CDR3 protein. Among more than 550,000 distinct CDR3 sequences, roughly 41% were seen once, and the ten largest hold under 3.5%. V usage is TRBV5-1 and J usage is TRBJ2-7; TRBD2 agrees at 8 bases. The sample consisted of peripheral blood. This clonotype was obtained from an adult man with Graves' ophthalmopathy. CDR3 in DNA: TGCGCCAGCAACGCGGGGGGAACCTACGAGCAGTACTTC. Translated, it gives CASNAGGTYEQYF.